The clone carrying this T cell receptor (beta chain) has more than one count but fewer than ten. Its antigen is unidentified. The germline CDR1 and CDR2 sequences are SNHLY and FYNNEI. The ends were cut back, 6 bases at V and 6 bases at J, with 9 bases in the middle. CDR3 length: 11 residues. The source of the sample is a study of early T cells in non-severe SARS-CoV-2 infection. Study-wide points: Sequences matched to VDJdb favored anti-spike CD8 responses, while private and CD4 specificities were missed.

MiXCR, run by TCRdb on the 5' RACE reads, gives a single entry per CDR3 protein. This sample yields more than 60,000 distinct CDR3 sequences, of which about 12% are seen a single time; 0.95% to 1.5% belongs to the top ten. The receptor was isolated from an adult who was a healthcare worker with PCR-confirmed SARS-CoV-2 infection or an uninfected control (not recorded which). The donor label of this sample is uncertain. Here the sequenced sample was whole blood, taken at baseline. The chain is built from TRBV2 and TRBJ2-7; D is perhaps TRBD1 or TRBD2 (6 bases each). Here the CDR3 reads CASSEGGEQYV. CDR3 in DNA: TGTGCCAGCAGCGAGGGGGGCGAGCAGTACGTC.